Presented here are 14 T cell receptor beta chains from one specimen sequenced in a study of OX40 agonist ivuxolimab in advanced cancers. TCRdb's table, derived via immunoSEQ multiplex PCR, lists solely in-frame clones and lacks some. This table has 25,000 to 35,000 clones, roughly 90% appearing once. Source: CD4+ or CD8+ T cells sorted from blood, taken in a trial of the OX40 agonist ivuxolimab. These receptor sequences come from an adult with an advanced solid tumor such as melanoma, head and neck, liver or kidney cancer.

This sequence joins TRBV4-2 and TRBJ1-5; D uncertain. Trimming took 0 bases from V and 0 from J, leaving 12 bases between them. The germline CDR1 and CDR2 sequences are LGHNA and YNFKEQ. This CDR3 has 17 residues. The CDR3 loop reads CASSQDGGDYSNQPQHF. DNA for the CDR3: TGTGCCAGCAGCCAAGATGGCGGAGATTATAGCAATCAGCCCCAGCATTTT.

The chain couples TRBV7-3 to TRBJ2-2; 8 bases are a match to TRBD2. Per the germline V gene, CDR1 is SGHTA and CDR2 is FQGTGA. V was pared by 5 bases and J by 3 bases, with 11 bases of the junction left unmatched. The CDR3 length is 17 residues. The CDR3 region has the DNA TGTGCCAGCAGCCATACCATAGCGGGGATGTACACCGGGGAGCTGTTTTTT. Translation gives CASSHTIAGMYTGELFF. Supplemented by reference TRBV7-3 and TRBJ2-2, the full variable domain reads GAGVSQTPSNKVTEKGKYVELRCDPISGHTALYWYRQSLGQGPEFLIYFQGTGAADDSGLPNDRFFAVRPEGSVSTLKIQRTERGDSAVYLCASSHTIAGMYTGELFFGEGSRLTVL.

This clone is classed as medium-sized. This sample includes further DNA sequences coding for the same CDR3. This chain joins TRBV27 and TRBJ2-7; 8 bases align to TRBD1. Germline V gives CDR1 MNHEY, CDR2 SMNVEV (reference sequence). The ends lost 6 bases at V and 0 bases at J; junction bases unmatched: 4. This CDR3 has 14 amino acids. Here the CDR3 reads CASSGQGSSYEQYF. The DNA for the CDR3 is TGTGCCAGCAGCGGACAGGGAAGCTCCTACGAGCAGTACTTC.

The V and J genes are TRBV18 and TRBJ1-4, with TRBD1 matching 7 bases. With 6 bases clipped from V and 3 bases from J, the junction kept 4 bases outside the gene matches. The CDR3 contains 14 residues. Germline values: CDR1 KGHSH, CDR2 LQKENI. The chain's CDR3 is CASSRDSANEKLFF. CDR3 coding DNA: TGTGCCAGCTCTCGGGACAGCGCTAATGAAAAACTGTTTTTT.

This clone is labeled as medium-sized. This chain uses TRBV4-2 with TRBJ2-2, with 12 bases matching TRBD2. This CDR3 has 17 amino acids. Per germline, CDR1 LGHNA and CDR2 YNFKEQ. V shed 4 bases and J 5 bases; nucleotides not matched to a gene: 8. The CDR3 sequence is CASSPEGLAGGTGELFF. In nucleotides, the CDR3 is TGTGCCAGCAGCCCTGAGGGTCTAGCGGGAGGGACCGGGGAGCTGTTTTTT.

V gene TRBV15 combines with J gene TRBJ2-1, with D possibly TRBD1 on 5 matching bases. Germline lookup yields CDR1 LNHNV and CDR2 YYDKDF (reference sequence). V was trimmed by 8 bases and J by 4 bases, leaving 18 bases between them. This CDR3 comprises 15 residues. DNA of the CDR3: TGTGCCACCTCCCGTGGCAGGGAAACATACAATGAGCAGTTCTTC. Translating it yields CATSRGRETYNEQFF.

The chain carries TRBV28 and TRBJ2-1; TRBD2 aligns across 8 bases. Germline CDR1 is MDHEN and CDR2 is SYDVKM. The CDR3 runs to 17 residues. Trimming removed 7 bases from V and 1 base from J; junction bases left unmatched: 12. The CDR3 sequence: CASNSPWGGRSYNEQFF. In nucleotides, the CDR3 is TGTGCCAGCAATTCCCCCTGGGGCGGGAGGTCCTACAATGAGCAGTTCTTC. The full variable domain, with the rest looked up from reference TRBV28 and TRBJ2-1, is DVKVTQSSRYLVKRTGEKVFLECVQDMDHENMFWYRQDPGLGLRLIYFSYDVKMKEKGDIPEGYSVSREKKERFSLILESASTNQTSMYLCASNSPWGGRSYNEQFFGPGTRLTVL.

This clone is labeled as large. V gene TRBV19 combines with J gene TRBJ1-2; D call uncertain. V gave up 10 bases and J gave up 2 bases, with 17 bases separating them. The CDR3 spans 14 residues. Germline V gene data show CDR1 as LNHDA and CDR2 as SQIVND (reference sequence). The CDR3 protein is CATRVGSGNYGYTF. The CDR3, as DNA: TGTGCCACTAGGGTTGGGTCCGGAAACTATGGCTACACCTTC.

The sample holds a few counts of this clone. This CDR3 is CASSVVGPTGELFF. The CDR3 DNA is TGTGCCAGCAGCGTAGTCGGCCCCACCGGGGAGCTGTTTTTT. The rearrangement joins TRBV9 to TRBJ2-2; D not resolved. CDR1 and CDR2 (germline): SGDLS, YYNGEE. The CDR3 is made up of 14 amino acids. V lost 0 bases, J lost 4 bases, and 7 bases lay in between. The variable domain in full, with the rest retrieved from reference TRBV9 and TRBJ2-2, is DSGVTQTPKHLITATGQRVTLRCSPRSGDLSVYWYQQSLDQGLQFLIQYYNGEERAKGNILERFSAQQFPDLHSELNLSSLELGDSALYFCASSVVGPTGELFFGEGSRLTVL.

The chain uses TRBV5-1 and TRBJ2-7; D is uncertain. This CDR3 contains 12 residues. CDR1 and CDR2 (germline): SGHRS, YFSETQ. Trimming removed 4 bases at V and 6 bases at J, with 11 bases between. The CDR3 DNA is TGCGCCAGCAGCCCCCCCTGGGGCGAGCAGTACTTC. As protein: CASSPPWGEQYF.

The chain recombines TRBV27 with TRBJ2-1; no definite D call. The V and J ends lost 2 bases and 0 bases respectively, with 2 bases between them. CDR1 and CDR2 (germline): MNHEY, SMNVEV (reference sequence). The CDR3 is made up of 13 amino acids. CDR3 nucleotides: TGTGCCAGCAGTTTAAGCTCCTACAATGAGCAGTTCTTC. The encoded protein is CASSLSSYNEQFF.

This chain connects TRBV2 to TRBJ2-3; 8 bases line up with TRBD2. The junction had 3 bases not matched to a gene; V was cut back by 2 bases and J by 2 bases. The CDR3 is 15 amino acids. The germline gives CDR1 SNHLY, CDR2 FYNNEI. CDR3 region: CASSELAGITDTQYF. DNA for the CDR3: TGTGCCAGCAGTGAACTAGCGGGTATCACAGATACGCAGTATTTT.

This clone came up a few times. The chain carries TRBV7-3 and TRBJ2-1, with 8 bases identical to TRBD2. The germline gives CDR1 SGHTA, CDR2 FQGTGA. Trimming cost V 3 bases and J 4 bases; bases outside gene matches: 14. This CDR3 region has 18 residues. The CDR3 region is CASSLGVSGAGEYNEQFF. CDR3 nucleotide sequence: TGTGCCAGCAGCTTGGGTGTCAGCGGAGCGGGGGAGTACAATGAGCAGTTCTTC.

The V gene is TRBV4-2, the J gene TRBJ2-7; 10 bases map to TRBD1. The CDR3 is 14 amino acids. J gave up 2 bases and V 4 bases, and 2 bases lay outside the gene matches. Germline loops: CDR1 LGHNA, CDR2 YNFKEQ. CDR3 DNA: TGTGCCAGCAGCCCCGGGACAGGGGCCTACGAGCAGTACTTC. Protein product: CASSPGTGAYEQYF.